Listed here are 2 T cell receptor beta chains from one sample, sequenced in a study of shared clonotypes between healthy human individuals. The method was immunoSEQ multiplex PCR; TCRdb's version includes in-frame clones alone and lacks a portion of them. The sample records millions of clones, roughly 96% being singletons. Sequencing was performed on naive CD4+ T cells sorted from blood. The subset is: CD45RA+ positively selected. The receptors here all came from a man aged 18 to 29 in good health.

The V gene is TRBV7-2, the J gene TRBJ2-3, with D maybe TRBD2 (6 bases). The CDR3 runs 18 residues. Trimming cost V 1 base and J 6 bases, with 23 bases left between them. Germline-derived CDR1 and CDR2 are SGHTA and FQGNSA. The CDR3 DNA reads as TGTGCCAGCAGCTTAGAGGTTACGGGAGCAACCAACCGGGATACGCAGTATTTT. This encodes CASSLEVTGATNRDTQYF.

This clone showed up just once. J is TRBJ2-7 and V is TRBV7-2; 15 nucleotides line up with TRBD2. V lost 1 base, J lost 6 bases, and 1 base stayed unmatched. Germline V gives CDR1 SGHTA, CDR2 FQGNSA. This CDR3 spans 15 amino acids. As DNA, the CDR3 is TGTGCCAGCAGCTTAGAGGGACTAGCGGGAGGCGAGCAGTACTTC. Amino acid sequence: CASSLEGLAGGEQYF.